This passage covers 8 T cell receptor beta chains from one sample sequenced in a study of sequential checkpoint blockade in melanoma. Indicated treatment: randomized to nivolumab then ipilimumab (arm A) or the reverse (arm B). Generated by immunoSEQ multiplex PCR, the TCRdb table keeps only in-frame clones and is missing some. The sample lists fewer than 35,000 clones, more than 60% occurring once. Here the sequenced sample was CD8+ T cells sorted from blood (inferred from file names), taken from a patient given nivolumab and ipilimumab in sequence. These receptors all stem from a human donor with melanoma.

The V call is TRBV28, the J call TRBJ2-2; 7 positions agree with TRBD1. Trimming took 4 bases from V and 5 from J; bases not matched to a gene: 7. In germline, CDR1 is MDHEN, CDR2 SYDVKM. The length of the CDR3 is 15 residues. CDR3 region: CASSYTGVGTGELFF. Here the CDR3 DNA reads TGTGCCAGCAGTTATACAGGGGTCGGAACCGGGGAGCTGTTTTTT.

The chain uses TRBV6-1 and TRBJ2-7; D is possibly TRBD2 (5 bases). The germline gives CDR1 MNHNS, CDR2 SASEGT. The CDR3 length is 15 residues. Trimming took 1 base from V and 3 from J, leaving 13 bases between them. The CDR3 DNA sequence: TGTGCCAGCAGTGAAGTTGAGGGATCGAACTACGAGCAGTACTTC. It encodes CASSEVEGSNYEQYF.

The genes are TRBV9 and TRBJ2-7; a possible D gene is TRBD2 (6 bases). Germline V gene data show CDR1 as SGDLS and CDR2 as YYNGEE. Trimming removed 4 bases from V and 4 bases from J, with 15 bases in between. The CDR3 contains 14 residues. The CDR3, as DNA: TGTGCCAGCAGCCCGGAGGGCCGTATTTACGAGCAGTACTTC. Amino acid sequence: CASSPEGRIYEQYF. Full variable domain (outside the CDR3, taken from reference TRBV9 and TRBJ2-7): DSGVTQTPKHLITATGQRVTLRCSPRSGDLSVYWYQQSLDQGLQFLIQYYNGEERAKGNILERFSAQQFPDLHSELNLSSLELGDSALYFCASSPEGRIYEQYFGPGTRLTVT.

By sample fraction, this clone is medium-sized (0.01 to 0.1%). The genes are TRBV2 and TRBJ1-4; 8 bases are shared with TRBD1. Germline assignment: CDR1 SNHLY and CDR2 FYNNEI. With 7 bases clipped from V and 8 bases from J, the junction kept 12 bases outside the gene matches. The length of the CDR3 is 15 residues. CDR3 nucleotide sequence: TGTGCCAGCAAAAAACCTGAGGACAGGGCCGAAAAACTGTTTTTT. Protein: CASKKPEDRAEKLFF.

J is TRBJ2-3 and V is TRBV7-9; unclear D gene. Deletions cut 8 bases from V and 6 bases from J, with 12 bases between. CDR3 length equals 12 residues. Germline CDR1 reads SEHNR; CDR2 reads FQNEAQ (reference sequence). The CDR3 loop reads CASGLSTDTQYF. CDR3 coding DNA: TGTGCCAGCGGTCTAAGTACGGATACGCAGTATTTT.

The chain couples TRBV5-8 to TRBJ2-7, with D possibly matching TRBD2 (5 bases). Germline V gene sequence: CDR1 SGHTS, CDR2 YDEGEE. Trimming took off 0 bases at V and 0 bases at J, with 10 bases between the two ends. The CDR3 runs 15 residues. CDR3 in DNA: TGTGCCAGCAGCTTGGCCTCGGGAACCTCCTACGAGCAGTACTTC. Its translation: CASSLASGTSYEQYF.

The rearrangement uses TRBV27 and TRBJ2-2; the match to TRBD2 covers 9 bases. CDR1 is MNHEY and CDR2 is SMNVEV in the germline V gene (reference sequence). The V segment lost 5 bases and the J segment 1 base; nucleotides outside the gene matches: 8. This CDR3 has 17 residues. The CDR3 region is CASSPTLLAGNTGELFF. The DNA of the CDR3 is TGTGCCAGCAGTCCGACCCTACTAGCGGGGAACACCGGGGAGCTGTTTTTT.

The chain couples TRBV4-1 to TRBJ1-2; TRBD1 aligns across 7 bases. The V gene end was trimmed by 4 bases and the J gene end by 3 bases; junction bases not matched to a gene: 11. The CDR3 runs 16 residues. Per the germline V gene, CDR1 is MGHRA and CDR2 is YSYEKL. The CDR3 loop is CASSPYNRGMDYGYTF. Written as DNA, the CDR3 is TGCGCCAGCAGCCCTTATAACAGGGGAATGGACTATGGCTACACCTTC.